The T cell receptor (beta chain) under discussion was sequenced for a study of blood T cell repertoires in COVID-19. Study-wide context: Collection of acute and convalescent COVID-19 samples took place in the United States, Italy and Spain. T cells, B-cell-depleted T cells, or PBMCs supplied cDNA or gDNA.

In germline, CDR1 is SGDLS, CDR2 YYNGEE. CDR3 length: 14 amino acids. The V end lost 0 bases, the J end lost 4 bases, and 10 bases lay between the germline ends. The data were produced by immunoSEQ multiplex PCR, yet TCRdb's version contains in-frame clones alone and is incomplete. In the table there are over 200,000 clones, around 80% of which are singletons. This clone has only one observation. The sequencing sample was made of peripheral blood. The V and J genes are TRBV9 and TRBJ2-5, with D possibly being TRBD1 (6 bases). The origin of this receptor is a woman of 80 years or more with active or convalescent COVID-19. The CDR3 reads CASSVGGQIETQYF. CDR3 DNA sequence: TGTGCCAGCAGCGTAGGAGGACAGATAGAGACCCAGTACTTC.